This T cell receptor (beta chain) was identified during a study of tumor and adjacent non-tumor tissue in lung cancer. CDR1 is MNHEY, CDR2 SVGAGI, per germline. V dropped 2 bases and J dropped 4 bases, with 8 bases sitting between them. The CDR3 loop spans 13 amino acids. This clonotype was detected ten times or more. RNA was extracted from bulk tissue without any cell sorting. The normal lung tissue was taken more than 3 cm from the tumor edge. TCRbeta libraries were built with three rounds of nested PCR, modified from ARM-PCR. TCRdb analysed the multiplex PCR reads with MiXCR anew, one entry per CDR3 protein. Found here are 43,000 or so distinct CDR3 sequences, about three fifths of them singletons; the top ten hold under 50%.

The sequenced sample consisted of distant non-tumor lung tissue. V usage is TRBV6-5 and J usage is TRBJ2-5; TRBD1 or TRBD2 may be the D gene (6 bases each). This receptor was identified in a man in his fifties or sixties with non-small cell lung cancer. The CDR3 sequence: CASSYRGAETQYF. In nucleotides, the CDR3 is TGTGCCAGCAGTTACAGGGGGGCAGAGACCCAGTACTTC.